This T cell receptor (beta chain) was retrieved from a study of blood T cell repertoires in COVID-19. Overall study: Samples of COVID-19 (acute and convalescent) were obtained from the United States, Italy and Spain. PBMCs, B-cell-depleted T cells, or T cells provided the cDNA or gDNA that made up the material.

Original handling: Nucleated cell number was recorded as an estimate derived from reference gene primer amplification. Assay: immunoSEQ multiplex PCR; the TCRdb copy retains only in-frame clones and omits some. Clonal size and the V and J genes are those of that table, whereas D and trimming came from the DNA. The sample includes some 160,000 clones, 80% of them seen just once. Germline CDR1 is SGHNT and CDR2 is YYREEE (reference sequence). The CDR3 totals 17 residues. J was trimmed by 4 bases and V by 4 bases; bases with no gene match: 7. V gene TRBV5-4 combines with J gene TRBJ2-3, with 15 bases lining up with TRBD2. The receptor's source is a man aged 70-80 years with active or convalescent COVID-19. Specimen: peripheral blood. The CDR3 sequence is CASSLRTSGRAPDTQYF. The CDR3, as DNA: TGTGCCAGCAGCCTCCGGACTAGCGGGAGGGCCCCAGATACGCAGTATTTT.